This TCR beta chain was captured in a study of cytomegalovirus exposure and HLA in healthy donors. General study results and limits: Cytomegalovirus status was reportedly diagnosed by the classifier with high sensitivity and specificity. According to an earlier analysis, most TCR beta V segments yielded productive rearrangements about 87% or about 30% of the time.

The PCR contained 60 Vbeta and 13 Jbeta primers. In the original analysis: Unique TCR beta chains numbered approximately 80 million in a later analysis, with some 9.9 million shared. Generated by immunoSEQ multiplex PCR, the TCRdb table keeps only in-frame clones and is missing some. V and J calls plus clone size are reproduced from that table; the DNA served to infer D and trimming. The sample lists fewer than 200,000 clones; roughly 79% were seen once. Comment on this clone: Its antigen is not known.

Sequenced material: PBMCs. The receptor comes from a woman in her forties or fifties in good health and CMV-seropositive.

In DNA form, the CDR3 reads TGTGCCAGCAGCAAGGGACAGCCAGGGGGCTACACCTTC. It codes for CASSKGQPGGYTF. The rearrangement links TRBV7-2 to TRBJ1-2; 7 bases map to TRBD1. This CDR3 spans 13 amino acids. In germline, CDR1 is SGHTA, CDR2 FQGNSA. Germline trimming cut 5 bases from V and 8 bases from J; bases unmatched to any gene: 8.